This T cell receptor (beta chain) was observed in a study of siplizumab effects on memory and regulatory T cells (dated by TCRdb to about 2019). Notes on the research overall: The effect of the anti-CD2 antibody siplizumab on alloreactive T-cell subsets was examined in allogeneic mixed lymphocyte reactions constructed from human PBMCs.

Libraries came from the immunoSEQ multiplex PCR assay. The deep sequencing platform assayed about 90,000 TCR templates per sample. Genomic DNA extracted from sorted T cells was used for TCRbeta CDR3 sequencing. The paper's processing steps were these. The R programming language was used for clonal analysis of TCRbeta CDR3 data. Alloreactive CD4+ and CD8+ clones were identified by comparing unstimulated samples to CFSE-low samples taken after the reaction. Alloreactive CD4+ clones were assigned to regulatory or non-regulatory origin by matching sequences to sorted unstimulated Treg and non-Treg repertoires. TCRdb mirrors the immuneACCESS table, restricted to in-frame sequences. Some clones are absent from its copies; in checked studies, under half trace to an unresolved V gene, and the reason for the others is unknown. The V and J calls and clone size come from that table; D and trimming were worked out from the DNA. The sample has just over 50,000 clones on record, about 97% of them singletons. The ten largest make up 0.55% to 0.65% of the sample.

In a few donor pairs, further sequencing was done on unstimulated CD8+ naive, CD4+ memory, CD8+ TEMRA, CD4+ naive and CD8+ effector memory subsets. TCRbeta CDR3 sequencing was performed on sorted unstimulated T cells and on proliferating T cells recovered from mixed lymphocyte reactions. Fresh whole blood from fewer than twelve HLA-typed healthy donors was used to isolate PBMCs. From its cysteine to its phenylalanine, the CDR3 spans 15 amino acids. CDR3 DNA only is kept here, 45 bases in frame from base 1. The trim is 1 base for V and 7 bases for J, with a gap of 13 bases between the germline ends. Via the germline V gene, CDR1 is MNHEY and CDR2 SVGAGI. Results the study describes overall, beyond this receptor: Compared with memory T cells, unstimulated naive T cells appeared more diverse, and naive cells seemed to make a substantial contribution to the alloresponse. The cumulative frequency of alloreactive sequences that could be traced back to unstimulated CD4+ memory T cells was significantly reduced by siplizumab. Sequences below about 10^-5 frequency were poorly captured, so only a minor fraction of alloreactive clones could be mapped to unstimulated subsets. The suppressive function of proliferating Tregs from siplizumab cultures was not functionally confirmed. For roughly 80-95% of proliferating CD4+ or CD8+ clones, no naive or memory phenotype could be assigned. Among mappable alloreactive CD4+ clones, an average Treg-derived fraction of roughly 70% was observed with siplizumab, compared with 26.9% in control reactions.

A remark on this clone: This receptor's antigen is unknown. Nothing much larger sits one base from this clone, and base qualities are not available.

The chain uses TRBV6-5 and TRBJ1-4; a tentative D match to TRBD1 spans 5 bases. This TCR was recovered from a human donor in good health. Source material: naive CD4+ T cells sorted from blood. The cell subset or site label of this sample denotes: unstimulated naive T cells. The base sequence is TGTGCCAGCAGTTACTTAGGGCAGGGAAGTGAAAAACTGTTTTTT. Its coded protein is CASSYLGQGSEKLFF.